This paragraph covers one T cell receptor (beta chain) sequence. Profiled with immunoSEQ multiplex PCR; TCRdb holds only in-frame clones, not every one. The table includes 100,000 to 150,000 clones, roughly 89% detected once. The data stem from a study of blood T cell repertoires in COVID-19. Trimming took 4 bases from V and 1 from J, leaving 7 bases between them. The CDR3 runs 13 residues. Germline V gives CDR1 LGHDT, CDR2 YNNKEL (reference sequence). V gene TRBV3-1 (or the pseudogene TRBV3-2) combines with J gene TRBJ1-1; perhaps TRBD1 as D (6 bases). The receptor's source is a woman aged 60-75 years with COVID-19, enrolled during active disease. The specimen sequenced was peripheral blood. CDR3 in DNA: TGTGCCAGCAGCCGGACAGAGAACACTGAAGCTTTCTTT. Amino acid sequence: CASSRTENTEAFF.